The T cell receptor beta chain described here comes from a study of T cell responses to AZD1222 COVID-19 vaccine. Regarding the study as a whole: Among spike-specific TCRs, nearly half reportedly target unmutated variant regions. Seropositive AZD1222 recipients at baseline numbered only six or seven. Possibly, clonal diversity was underestimated; donors were largely white British and included more females.

As to this clone: Its antigen remains unknown.

Trimming took off 8 bases at V and 3 bases at J, with 14 bases between the two ends. Germline V gives CDR1 MNHEY, CDR2 SVGAGI. The CDR3 loop spans 13 amino acids. Profiled with immunoSEQ multiplex PCR; TCRdb holds only in-frame clones, not every one. Of approximately 120,000 clones in the sample, over 85% were seen once. The sequence came from an adult in good health. This specimen consisted of peripheral blood, obtained on day 0 of AZD1222 vaccination. The J gene is TRBJ2-7, the V gene TRBV6-5; no definite D call. The CDR3 is CASLGYPDYEQYF. The DNA for the CDR3 is TGTGCCAGCTTGGGCTACCCCGACTACGAGCAGTACTTC.